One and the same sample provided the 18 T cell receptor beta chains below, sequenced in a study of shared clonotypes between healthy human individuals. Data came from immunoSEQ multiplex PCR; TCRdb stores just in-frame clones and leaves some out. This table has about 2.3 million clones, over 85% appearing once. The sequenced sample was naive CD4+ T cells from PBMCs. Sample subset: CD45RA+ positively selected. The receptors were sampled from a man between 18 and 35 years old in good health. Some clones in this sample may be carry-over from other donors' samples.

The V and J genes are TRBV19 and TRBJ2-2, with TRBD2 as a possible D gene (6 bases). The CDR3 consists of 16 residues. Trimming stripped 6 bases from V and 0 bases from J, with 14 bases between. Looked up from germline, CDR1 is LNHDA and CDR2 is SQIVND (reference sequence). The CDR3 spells CASRTTSLANTGELFF. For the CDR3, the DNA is TGTGCCAGTAGAACTACTAGCTTGGCGAACACCGGGGAGCTGTTTTTT.

CDR3 DNA: TGTGCCAGCAGCCAGAGAGGGGGCACAGATACGCAGTATTTT. This codes for CASSQRGGTDTQYF. The V and J genes are TRBV7-9 and TRBJ2-3; D is tentatively TRBD1 or TRBD2 (5 bases each). In germline, CDR1 is SEHNR, CDR2 FQNEAQ (reference sequence). The CDR3 is made up of 14 amino acids. V gave up 5 bases and J gave up 1 base, with 10 bases separating them. Supplemented by reference TRBV7-9 and TRBJ2-3, the full variable domain reads DTGVSQNPRHKITKRGQNVTFRCDPISEHNRLYWYRQTLGQGPEFLTYFQNEAQLEKSRLLSDRFSAERPKGSFSTLEIQRTEQGDSAMYLCASSQRGGTDTQYFGPGTRLTVL.

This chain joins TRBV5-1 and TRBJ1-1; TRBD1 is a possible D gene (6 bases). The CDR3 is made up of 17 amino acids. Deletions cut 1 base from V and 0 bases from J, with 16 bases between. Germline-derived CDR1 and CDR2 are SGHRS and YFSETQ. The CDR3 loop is CASSLRTGQTVNTEAFF. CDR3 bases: TGCGCCAGCAGCTTGAGAACGGGACAAACTGTGAACACTGAAGCTTTCTTT. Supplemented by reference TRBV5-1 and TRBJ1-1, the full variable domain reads KAGVTQTPRYLIKTRGQQVTLSCSPISGHRSVSWYQQTPGQGLQFLFEYFSETQRNKGNFPGRFSGRQFSNSRSEMNVSTLELGDSALYLCASSLRTGQTVNTEAFFGQGTRLTVV.

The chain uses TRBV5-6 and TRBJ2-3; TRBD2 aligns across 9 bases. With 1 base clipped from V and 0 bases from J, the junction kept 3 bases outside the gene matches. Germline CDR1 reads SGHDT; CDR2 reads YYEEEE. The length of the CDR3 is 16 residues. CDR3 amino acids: CASSLTTSGSTDTQYF. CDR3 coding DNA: TGTGCCAGCAGCTTGACGACTAGCGGAAGCACAGATACGCAGTATTTT.

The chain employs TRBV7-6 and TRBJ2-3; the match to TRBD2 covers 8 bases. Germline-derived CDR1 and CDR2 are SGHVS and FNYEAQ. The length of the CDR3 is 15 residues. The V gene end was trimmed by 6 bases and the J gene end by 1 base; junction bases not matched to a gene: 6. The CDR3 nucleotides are TGTGCCAGCAGTCTTAGCGGGGCCCGCACAGATACGCAGTATTTT. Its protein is CASSLSGARTDTQYF.

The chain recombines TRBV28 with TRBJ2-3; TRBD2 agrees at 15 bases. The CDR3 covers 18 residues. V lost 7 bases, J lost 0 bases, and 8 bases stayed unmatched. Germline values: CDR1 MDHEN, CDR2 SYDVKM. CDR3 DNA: TGTGCCAGCACCTCCCCGGGACTAGCGGGAGGCAGCACAGATACGCAGTATTTT. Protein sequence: CASTSPGLAGGSTDTQYF. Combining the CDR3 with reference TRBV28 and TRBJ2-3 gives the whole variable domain DVKVTQSSRYLVKRTGEKVFLECVQDMDHENMFWYRQDPGLGLRLIYFSYDVKMKEKGDIPEGYSVSREKKERFSLILESASTNQTSMYLCASTSPGLAGGSTDTQYFGPGTRLTVL.

The CDR3 sequence: CASSFQANEQFF. CDR3 bases: TGTGCCAGCAGTTTTCAGGCAAATGAGCAGTTCTTC. The V and J genes are TRBV28 and TRBJ2-1; D gene unclear. The CDR3 consists of 12 residues. Germline CDR1 reads MDHEN; CDR2 reads SYDVKM. V dropped 3 bases and J dropped 7 bases, with 7 bases sitting between them.

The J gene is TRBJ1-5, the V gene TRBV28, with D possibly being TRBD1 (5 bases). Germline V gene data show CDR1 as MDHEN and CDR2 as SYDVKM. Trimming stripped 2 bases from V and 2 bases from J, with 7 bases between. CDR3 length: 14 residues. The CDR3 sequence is CASSLGHRNQPQHF. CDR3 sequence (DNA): TGTGCCAGCAGTTTAGGACACCGCAATCAGCCCCAGCATTTT.

In DNA form, the CDR3 reads TGTGCCAGCAGGACAGTGCGTGGCACCGGGGAGCTGTTTTTT. Protein product: CASRTVRGTGELFF. V and J are TRBV2 and TRBJ2-2; D is perhaps TRBD1 (5 bases). Germline V lookup: CDR1 SNHLY, CDR2 FYNNEI. The germline V and J ends were trimmed by 6 bases and 4 bases, with 12 bases remaining between them. CDR3 size: 14 residues.

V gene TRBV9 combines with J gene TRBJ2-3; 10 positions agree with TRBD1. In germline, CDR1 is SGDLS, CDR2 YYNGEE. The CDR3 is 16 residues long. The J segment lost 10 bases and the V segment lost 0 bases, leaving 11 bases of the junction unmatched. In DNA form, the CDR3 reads TGTGCCAGCAGCGTAGACTCTGGGACAGGGGCCGTTCCGCAGTATTTT. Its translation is CASSVDSGTGAVPQYF.

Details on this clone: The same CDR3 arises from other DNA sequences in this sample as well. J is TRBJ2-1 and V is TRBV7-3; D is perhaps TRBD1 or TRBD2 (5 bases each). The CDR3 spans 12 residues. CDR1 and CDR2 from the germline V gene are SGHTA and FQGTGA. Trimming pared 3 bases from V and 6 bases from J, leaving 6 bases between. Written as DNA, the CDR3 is TGTGCCAGCAGCTTGGGACGCAATGAGCAGTTCTTC. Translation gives CASSLGRNEQFF.

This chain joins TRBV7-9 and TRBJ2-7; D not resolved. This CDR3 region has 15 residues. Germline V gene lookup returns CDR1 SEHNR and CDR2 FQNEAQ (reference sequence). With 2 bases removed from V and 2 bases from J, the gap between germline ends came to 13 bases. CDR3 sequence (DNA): TGTGCCAGCAGCTTAAAATTAGTGGGGACCTACGAGCAGTACTTC. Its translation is CASSLKLVGTYEQYF. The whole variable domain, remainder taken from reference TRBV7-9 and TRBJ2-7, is DTGVSQNPRHKITKRGQNVTFRCDPISEHNRLYWYRQTLGQGPEFLTYFQNEAQLEKSRLLSDRFSAERPKGSFSTLEIQRTEQGDSAMYLCASSLKLVGTYEQYFGPGTRLTVT.

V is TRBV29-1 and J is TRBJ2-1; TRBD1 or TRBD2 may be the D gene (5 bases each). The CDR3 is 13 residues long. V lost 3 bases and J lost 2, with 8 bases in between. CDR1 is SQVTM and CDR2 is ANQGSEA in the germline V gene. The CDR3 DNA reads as TGCAGCGTTGATGGGGACCCCTACAATGAGCAGTTCTTC. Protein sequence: CSVDGDPYNEQFF.

The CDR3 nucleotides read TGCGCCAGCAGCCAAGAAAGAGGGAGCGCAGCCTATGGCTACACCTTC. It specifies CASSQERGSAAYGYTF. This chain joins TRBV4-1 and TRBJ1-2; D not certain. There are 16 residues in the CDR3. Germline V CDR1 and CDR2: MGHRA, YSYEKL. Trimming removed 0 bases from V and 4 bases from J, with 15 bases in between.

The CDR3 loop is CASSSSWGANVLTF. The CDR3 DNA reads as TGCGCCAGCAGCTCATCTTGGGGGGCCAACGTCCTGACTTTC. This chain connects TRBV5-1 to TRBJ2-6; D remains unclear. CDR1 SGHRS and CDR2 YFSETQ come from the germline V gene. The CDR3 is made up of 14 amino acids. V lost 3 bases to trimming and J lost 4 bases, with 8 bases between them.

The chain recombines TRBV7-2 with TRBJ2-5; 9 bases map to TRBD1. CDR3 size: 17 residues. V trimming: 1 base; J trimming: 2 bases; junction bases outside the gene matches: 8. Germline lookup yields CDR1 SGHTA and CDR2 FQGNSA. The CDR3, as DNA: TGTGCCAGCAGCTTAGTTTTTTGGACAGGGGAACAAGAGACCCAGTACTTC. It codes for CASSLVFWTGEQETQYF.

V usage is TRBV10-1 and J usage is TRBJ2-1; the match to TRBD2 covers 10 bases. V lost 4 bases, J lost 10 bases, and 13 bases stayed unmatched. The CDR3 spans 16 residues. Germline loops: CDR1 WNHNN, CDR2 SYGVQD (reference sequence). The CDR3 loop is CASSAGLSGRAREQFF. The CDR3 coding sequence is TGCGCCAGCAGTGCGGGCCTCAGCGGGAGGGCCCGGGAGCAGTTCTTC.

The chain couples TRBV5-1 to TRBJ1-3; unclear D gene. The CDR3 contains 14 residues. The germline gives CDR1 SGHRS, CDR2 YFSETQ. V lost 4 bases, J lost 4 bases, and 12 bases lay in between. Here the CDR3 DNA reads TGCGCCAGCAGCCCGCGCGAGCCGGGAAACACCATATATTTT. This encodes CASSPREPGNTIYF.